The source of this TCR beta chain is a study of cytomegalovirus exposure and HLA in healthy donors. Per the germline V gene, CDR1 is SEHNR and CDR2 is FQNEAQ (reference sequence). This CDR3 spans 15 amino acids. It was with 60 Vbeta and 13 Jbeta primers that the PCR ran. Method: immunoSEQ multiplex PCR; TCRdb's copy keeps in-frame clones and lacks some. The table includes 130,000 to 150,000 clones, around 79% detected once. This clone turned up a few times. The germline gene is not matched at one end of the junction; a read error may be the cause. The chain has TRBV7-9 and TRBJ2-1, with D perhaps matching TRBD1 (6 bases). The specimen sequenced was PBMCs. This sequence originates from a man aged 25 to 45 in good health and CMV-seropositive. The CDR3 DNA sequence: TGTGCCAGCAGTGGGGGCAGGGGATCCTCCAATGAGCAGTTCTTC. It specifies CASSGGRGSSNEQFF. Full variable domain (remainder filled in from reference TRBV7-9 and TRBJ2-1): DTGVSQNPRHKITKRGQNVTFRCDPISEHNRLYWYRQTLGQGPEFLTYFQNEAQLEKSRLLSDRFSAERPKGSFSTLEIQRTEQGDSAMYLCASSGGRGSSNEQFFGPGTRLTVL.